This T cell receptor beta chain was sequenced during a study of blood T cells in healthy people across ages. This clonotype occurred a few times. A J-beta primer mix and a sample-barcoded 5' primer were used in a second PCR of roughly 7 to 12 cycles. TCRdb redid the calling of the 5' RACE reads with MiXCR, one entry per CDR3 protein. The sample contains about 930,000 distinct CDR3 sequences, under 35% of which appear only once. Germline V gene lookup returns CDR1 MNHEY and CDR2 SVGEGT. J lost 3 bases, V lost 6 bases, and 9 bases had no gene match. This CDR3 is built from 16 residues. The sample was also reused in another study, on T cells of mothers and their children. That study adds: Related and unrelated pairs show similar thymic shaping of TCR recombination output.

Material for sequencing was blood. This receptor was taken from a woman aged 40 to 49 in good health. This chain joins TRBV6-2 or TRBV6-3 and TRBJ2-3; TRBD1 matches at 10 bases. As DNA, the CDR3 is TGTGCCAGCAGGACCTCCCGGACAGGGGGAACAGATACGCAGTATTTT. Protein sequence: CASRTSRTGGTDTQYF.